The sequence of this T cell receptor (beta chain) was determined in a study of cytomegalovirus exposure and HLA in healthy donors. Study observations and caveats: Researchers catalogued about 150 TCR beta chains as cytomegalovirus-associated. The tendency of first-cohort TCR clusters to co-occur in the roughly 130 validation repertoires emerged from a later analysis. The majority of TCR sequences were rare, yet some public TCRs appeared in many donors. Three chains linked to CMV were shown in vitro to be specific for CMV antigens.

Repertoires were generated with immunoSEQ multiplex PCR, while TCRdb's copy carries only in-frame clones and drops some. The sample holds roughly 250,000 clones; around nine tenths are singletons and the top ten take 2% to 3%. A word on this clone: Its antigen remains unidentified.

The receptor comes from a man aged 18 to 29 in good health and CMV-seronegative. What was sequenced was PBMCs.

CDR3 DNA sequence: TGCGCCAGCAGTCCCAACCGGGACAGGTATAGCAATCAGCCCCAGCATTTT. This encodes CASSPNRDRYSNQPQHF. This chain joins TRBV10-2 and TRBJ1-5, with TRBD1 identical over 8 bases. Germline CDR1 is WSHSY and CDR2 is SAAADI. The CDR3 totals 17 residues. V shed 5 bases and J 0 bases; nucleotides not matched to a gene: 9.